This record looks at one T cell receptor (beta chain) sequence and its context. Measured with immunoSEQ multiplex PCR; TCRdb has only the in-frame clones, and not every one. The sample has roughly 20,000 clones; more than 85% are singletons. Germline V gives CDR1 SNHLY, CDR2 FYNNEI. V lost 6 bases and J lost 2, with 20 bases in between. The CDR3 is 17 amino acids. These data originate in a study of T cell changes during pregnancy in multiple sclerosis. The source was CD4+ T cells from peripheral blood mononuclear cells, collected in the third trimester of pregnancy. The sequence came from a female donor with multiple sclerosis, enrolled in a pregnancy study. This chain uses TRBV2 with TRBJ1-5; D may be TRBD1 (6 bases). In DNA, the CDR3 is TGTGCCAGCAGCGCTCGCTATCGGGGGGCGCGCAATCAGCCCCAGCATTTT. Translated, it gives CASSARYRGARNQPQHF.